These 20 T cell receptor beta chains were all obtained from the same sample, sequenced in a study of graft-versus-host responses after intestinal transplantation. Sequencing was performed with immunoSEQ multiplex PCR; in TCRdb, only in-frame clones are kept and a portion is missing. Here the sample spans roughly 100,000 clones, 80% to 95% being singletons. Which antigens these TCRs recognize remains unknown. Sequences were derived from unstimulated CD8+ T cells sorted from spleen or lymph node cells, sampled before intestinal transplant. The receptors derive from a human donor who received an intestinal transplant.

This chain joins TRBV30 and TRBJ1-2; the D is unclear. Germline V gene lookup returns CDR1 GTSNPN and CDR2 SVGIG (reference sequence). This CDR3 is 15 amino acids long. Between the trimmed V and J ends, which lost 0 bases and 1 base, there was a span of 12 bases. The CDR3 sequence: CAWSVGYTRNYGYTF. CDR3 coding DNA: TGTGCCTGGAGTGTCGGGTACACTCGTAACTATGGCTACACCTTC.

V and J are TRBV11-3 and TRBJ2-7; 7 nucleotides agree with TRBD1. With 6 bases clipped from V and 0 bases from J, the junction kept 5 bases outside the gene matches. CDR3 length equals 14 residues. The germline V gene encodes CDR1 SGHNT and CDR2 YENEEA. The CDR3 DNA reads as TGTGCCAGCAGTTACACAGGGGACTCCTACGAGCAGTACTTC. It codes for CASSYTGDSYEQYF.

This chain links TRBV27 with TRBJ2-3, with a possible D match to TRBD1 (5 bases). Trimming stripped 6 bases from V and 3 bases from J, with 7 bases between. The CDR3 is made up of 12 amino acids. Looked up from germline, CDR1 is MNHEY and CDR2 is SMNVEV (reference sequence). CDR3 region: CASSQGTDTQYF. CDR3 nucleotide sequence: TGTGCCAGCAGCCAGGGAACAGATACGCAGTATTTT.

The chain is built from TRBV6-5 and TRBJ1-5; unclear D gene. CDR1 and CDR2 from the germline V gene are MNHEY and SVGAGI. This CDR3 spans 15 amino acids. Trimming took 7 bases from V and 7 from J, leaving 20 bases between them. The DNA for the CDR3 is TGTGCCAGCACAGAGGATCGGGGTTTAGGACAGCCCCAGCATTTT. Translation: CASTEDRGLGQPQHF.

CDR3 amino acids: CASSYRARYGYTF. CDR3 sequence (DNA): TGTGCCAGCAGTTACAGGGCCCGCTATGGCTACACCTTC. The rearrangement uses TRBV6-5 and TRBJ1-2; D is unresolved. The germline V gene has CDR1 MNHEY and CDR2 SVGAGI. This CDR3 comprises 13 residues. With 2 bases removed from V and 4 bases from J, the gap between germline ends came to 8 bases.

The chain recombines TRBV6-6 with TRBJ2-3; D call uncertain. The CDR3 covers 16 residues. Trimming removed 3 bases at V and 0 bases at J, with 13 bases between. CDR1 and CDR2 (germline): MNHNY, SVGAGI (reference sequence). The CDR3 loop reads CASSYSSSPSTDTQYF. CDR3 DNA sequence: TGTGCCAGCAGTTATAGTAGCAGCCCTAGCACAGATACGCAGTATTTT.

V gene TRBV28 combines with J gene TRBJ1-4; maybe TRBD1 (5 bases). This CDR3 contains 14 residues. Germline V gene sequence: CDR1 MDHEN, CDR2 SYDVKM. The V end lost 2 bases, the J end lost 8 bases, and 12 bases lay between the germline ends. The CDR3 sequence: CASSLTSEGEKLFF. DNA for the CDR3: TGTGCCAGCAGTTTAACCTCTGAGGGGGAAAAACTGTTTTTT.

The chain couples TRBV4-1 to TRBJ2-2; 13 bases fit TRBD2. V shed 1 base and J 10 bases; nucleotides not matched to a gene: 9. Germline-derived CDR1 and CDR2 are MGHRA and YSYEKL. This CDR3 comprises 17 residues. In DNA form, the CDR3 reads TGCGCCAGCAGCCAAGGCGGACTAGCGGGGGCCCTTCAGGAGCTGTTTTTT. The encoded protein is CASSQGGLAGALQELFF.

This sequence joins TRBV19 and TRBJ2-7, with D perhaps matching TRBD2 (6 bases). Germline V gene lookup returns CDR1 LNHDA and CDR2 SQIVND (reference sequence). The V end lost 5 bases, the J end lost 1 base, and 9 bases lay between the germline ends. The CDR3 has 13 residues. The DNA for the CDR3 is TGTGCCAGTAGTCTGCGGGGATCCTACGAGCAGTACTTC. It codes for CASSLRGSYEQYF. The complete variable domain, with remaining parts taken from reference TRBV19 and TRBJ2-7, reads DGGITQSPKYLFRKEGQNVTLSCEQNLNHDAMYWYRQDPGQGLRLIYYSQIVNDFQKGDIAEGYSVSREKKESFPLTVTSAQKNPTAFYLCASSLRGSYEQYFGPGTRLTVT.

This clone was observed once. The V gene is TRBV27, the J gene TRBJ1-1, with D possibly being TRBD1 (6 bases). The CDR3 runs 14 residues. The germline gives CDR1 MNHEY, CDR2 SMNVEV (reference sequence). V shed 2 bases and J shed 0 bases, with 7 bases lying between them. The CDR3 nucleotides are TGTGCCAGCAGTTTAGGGGGCCTGAACACTGAAGCTTTCTTT. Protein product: CASSLGGLNTEAFF.

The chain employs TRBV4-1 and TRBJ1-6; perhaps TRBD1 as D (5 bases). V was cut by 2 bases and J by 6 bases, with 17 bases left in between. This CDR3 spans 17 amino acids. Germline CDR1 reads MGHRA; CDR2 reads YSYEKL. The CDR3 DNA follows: TGCGCCAGCAGCCAAAGGGACGGGAATTCCCCTAATTCACCCCTCCACTTT. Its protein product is CASSQRDGNSPNSPLHF.

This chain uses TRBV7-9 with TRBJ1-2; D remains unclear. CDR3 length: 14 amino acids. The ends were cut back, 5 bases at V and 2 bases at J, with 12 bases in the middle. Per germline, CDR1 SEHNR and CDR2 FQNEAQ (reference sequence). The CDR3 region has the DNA TGTGCCAGCAGCCCCAAGACGGTGAACTATGGCTACACCTTC. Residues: CASSPKTVNYGYTF.

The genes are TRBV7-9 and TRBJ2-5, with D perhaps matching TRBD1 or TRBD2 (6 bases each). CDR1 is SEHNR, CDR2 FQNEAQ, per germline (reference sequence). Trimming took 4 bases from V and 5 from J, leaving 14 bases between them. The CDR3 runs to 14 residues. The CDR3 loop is CASSSTGGGETQYF. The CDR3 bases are TGTGCCAGCAGCTCGACAGGTGGGGGGGAGACCCAGTACTTC.

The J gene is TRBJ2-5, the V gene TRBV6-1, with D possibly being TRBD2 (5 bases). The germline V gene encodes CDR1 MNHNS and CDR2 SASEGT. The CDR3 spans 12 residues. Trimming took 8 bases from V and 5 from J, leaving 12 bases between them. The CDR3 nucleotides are TGTGCCAGCTGGAGAGGGTACGAGACCCAGTACTTC. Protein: CASWRGYETQYF.

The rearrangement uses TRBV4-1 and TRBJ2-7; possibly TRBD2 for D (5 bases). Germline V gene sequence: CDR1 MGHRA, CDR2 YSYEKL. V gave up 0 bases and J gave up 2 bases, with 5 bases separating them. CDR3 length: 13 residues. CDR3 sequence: CASSQELAYEQYF. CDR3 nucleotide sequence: TGCGCCAGCAGCCAAGAACTAGCCTACGAGCAGTACTTC.

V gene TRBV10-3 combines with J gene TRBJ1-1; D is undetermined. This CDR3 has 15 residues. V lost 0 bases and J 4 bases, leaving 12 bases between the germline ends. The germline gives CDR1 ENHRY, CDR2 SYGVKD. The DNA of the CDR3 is TGTGCCATCAGTGAGTCCGGGGAGGAAGGCACTGAAGCTTTCTTT. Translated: CAISESGEEGTEAFF.

DNA of the CDR3: TGTGCCAGCTCACCCGTGAGGGGGGAGCGGAACGTCCTGACTTTC. It is translated as CASSPVRGERNVLTF. The V and J genes are TRBV18 and TRBJ2-6; D assignment may be TRBD1 or TRBD2 (6 bases each). Germline loops: CDR1 KGHSH, CDR2 LQKENI. The CDR3 sequence is 15 residues long. Trimming removed 3 bases from V and 10 bases from J, with 16 bases in between.

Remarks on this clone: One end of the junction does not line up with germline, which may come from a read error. DNA for the CDR3: TGTGCCAGCACCCATGCGGGGGACCAAGAGAGGGACTTC. It is translated as CASTHAGDQERDF. This chain connects TRBV5-4 to TRBJ2-5, with TRBD2 matching 7 bases. The V gene's germline CDR1 is SGHNT and CDR2 YYREEE (reference sequence). This CDR3 is built from 13 residues.

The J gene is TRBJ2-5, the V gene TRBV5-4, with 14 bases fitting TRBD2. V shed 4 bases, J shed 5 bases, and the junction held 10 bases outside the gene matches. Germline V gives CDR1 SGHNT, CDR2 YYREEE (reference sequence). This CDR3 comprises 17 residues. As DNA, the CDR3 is TGTGCCAGCAGCCCGGGACTAGCGGGGGCGTTTCTGGAGACCCAGTACTTC. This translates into CASSPGLAGAFLETQYF.

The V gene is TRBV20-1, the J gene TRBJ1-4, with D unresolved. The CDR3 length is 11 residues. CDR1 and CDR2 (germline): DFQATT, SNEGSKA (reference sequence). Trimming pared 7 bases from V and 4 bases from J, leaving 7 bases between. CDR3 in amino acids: CSVRVNEKLFF. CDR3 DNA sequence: TGCAGTGTTAGGGTTAATGAAAAACTGTTTTTT.